This T cell receptor beta chain was documented in a study of blood T cells in healthy people across ages. Findings of the study overall: One million T cells yielded diversity estimates that were considered underestimates.

Per sample, at least 5 micrograms of total RNA were extracted. A sample-barcoded 5' primer and a J-beta primer mix were used in a second PCR of about 6 to 12 cycles. Tagging of each cDNA molecule was performed by a template-switch adaptor with 12 random nucleotides. CDR3-containing paired-end reads numbered at least 3 million in each sample. Using its own MiXCR run on the 5' RACE reads, TCRdb lists one record per CDR3 protein. Here the sample spans some 1.6 million distinct CDR3 sequences, roughly a third being singletons. Remarks on this clonotype: The antigen is unknown. At one boundary the junction diverges from the germline segment, which might be a read error.

There are 11 residues in the CDR3. CDR1 and CDR2 (germline): DFQATT, SNEGSKA (reference sequence). This receptor was identified in a woman aged 25 to 39 in good health. Material: blood. The chain joins TRBV20-1 to TRBJ2-7; no reliable D call. The CDR3 loop is CSAPQSYGQYF. In nucleotides, the CDR3 is TGCAGTGCCCCCCAGTCCTACGGGCAGTACTTC.